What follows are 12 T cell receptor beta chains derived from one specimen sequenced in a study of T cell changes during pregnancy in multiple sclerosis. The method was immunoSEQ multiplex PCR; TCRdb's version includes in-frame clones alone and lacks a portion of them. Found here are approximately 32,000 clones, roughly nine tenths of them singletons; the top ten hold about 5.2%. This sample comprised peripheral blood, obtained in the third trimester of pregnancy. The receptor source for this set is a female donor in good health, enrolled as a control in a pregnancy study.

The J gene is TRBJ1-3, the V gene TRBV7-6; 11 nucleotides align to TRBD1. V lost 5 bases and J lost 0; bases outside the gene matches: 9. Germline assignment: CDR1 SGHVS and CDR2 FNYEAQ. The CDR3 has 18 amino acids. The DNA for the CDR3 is TGTGCCAGCAGCCCGCGGGACAGGGGGTTCCTCTCTGGAAACACCATATATTTT. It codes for CASSPRDRGFLSGNTIYF.

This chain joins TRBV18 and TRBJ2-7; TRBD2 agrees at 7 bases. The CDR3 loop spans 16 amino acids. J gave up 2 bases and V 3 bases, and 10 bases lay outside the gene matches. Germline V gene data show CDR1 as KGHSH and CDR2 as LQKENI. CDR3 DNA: TGTGCCAGCTCACCCTACGGCCCCCTAGCGGCCTACGAGCAGTACTTC. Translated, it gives CASSPYGPLAAYEQYF. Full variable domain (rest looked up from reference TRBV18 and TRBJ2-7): NAGVMQNPRHLVRRRGQEARLRCSPMKGHSHVYWYRQLPEEGLKFMVYLQKENIIDESGMPKERFSAEFPKEGPSILRIQQVVRGDSAAYFCASSPYGPLAAYEQYFGPGTRLTVT.

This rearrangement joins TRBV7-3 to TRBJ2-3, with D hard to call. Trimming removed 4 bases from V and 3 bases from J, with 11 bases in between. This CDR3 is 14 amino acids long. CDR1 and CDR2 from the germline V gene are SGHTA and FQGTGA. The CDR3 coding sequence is TGTGCCAGCAGCTCCTATCCCCCGACAGATACGCAGTATTTT. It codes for CASSSYPPTDTQYF.

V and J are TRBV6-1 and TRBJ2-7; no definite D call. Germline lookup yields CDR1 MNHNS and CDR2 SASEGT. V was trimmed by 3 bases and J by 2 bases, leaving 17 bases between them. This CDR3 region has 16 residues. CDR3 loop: CASSEQQNLVPYEQYF. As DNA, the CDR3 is TGTGCCAGCAGTGAGCAACAGAACCTCGTACCCTACGAGCAGTACTTC.

Here the CDR3 DNA reads TGTGCCAGCTCACCATACACGACAGGGGGTAGCAATCAGCCCCAGCATTTT. Encoded protein: CASSPYTTGGSNQPQHF. The chain has TRBV18 and TRBJ1-5, with 9 bases fitting TRBD1. V shed 2 bases, J shed 0 bases, and the junction held 5 bases outside the gene matches. CDR1 KGHSH and CDR2 LQKENI come from the germline V gene. CDR3 length: 17 amino acids.

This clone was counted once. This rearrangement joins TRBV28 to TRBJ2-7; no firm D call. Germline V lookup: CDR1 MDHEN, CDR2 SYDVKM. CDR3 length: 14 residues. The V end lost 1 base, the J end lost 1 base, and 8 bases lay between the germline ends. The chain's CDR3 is CASSLLGYSYEQYF. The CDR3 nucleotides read TGTGCCAGCAGTTTATTGGGCTATTCCTACGAGCAGTACTTC.

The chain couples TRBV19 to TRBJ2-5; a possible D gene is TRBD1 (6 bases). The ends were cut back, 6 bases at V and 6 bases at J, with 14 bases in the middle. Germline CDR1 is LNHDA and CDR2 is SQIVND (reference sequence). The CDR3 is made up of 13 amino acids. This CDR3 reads CASSLQGMKTQYF. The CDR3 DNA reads TGTGCCAGTAGCCTACAGGGTATGAAGACCCAGTACTTC.

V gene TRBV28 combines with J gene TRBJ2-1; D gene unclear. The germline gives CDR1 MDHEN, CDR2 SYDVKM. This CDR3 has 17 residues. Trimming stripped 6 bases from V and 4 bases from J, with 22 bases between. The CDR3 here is CASSRGAFDPGYNEQFF. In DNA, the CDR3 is TGTGCCAGCAGCCGCGGCGCTTTTGACCCCGGATACAATGAGCAGTTCTTC.

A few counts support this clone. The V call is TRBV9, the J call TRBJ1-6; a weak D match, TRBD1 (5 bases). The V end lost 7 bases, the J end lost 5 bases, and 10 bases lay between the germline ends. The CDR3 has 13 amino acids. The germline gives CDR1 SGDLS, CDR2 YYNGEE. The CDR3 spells CASGGGNNSPLHF. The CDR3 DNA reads TGTGCCAGCGGGGGGGGAAATAATTCACCCCTCCACTTT.

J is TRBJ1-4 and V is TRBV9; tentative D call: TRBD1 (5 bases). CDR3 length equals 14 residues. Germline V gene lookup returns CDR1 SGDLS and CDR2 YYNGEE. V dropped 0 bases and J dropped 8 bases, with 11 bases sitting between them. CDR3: CASSVVPGHEKLFF. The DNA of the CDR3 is TGTGCCAGCAGCGTAGTCCCAGGGCACGAAAAACTGTTTTTT.

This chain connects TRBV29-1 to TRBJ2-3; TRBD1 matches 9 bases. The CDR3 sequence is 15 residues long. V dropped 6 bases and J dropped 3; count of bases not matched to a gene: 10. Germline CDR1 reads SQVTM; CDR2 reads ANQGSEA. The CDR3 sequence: CSVLRTGERTDTQYF. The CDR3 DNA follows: TGCAGCGTCCTCCGGACAGGGGAGAGGACAGATACGCAGTATTTT.

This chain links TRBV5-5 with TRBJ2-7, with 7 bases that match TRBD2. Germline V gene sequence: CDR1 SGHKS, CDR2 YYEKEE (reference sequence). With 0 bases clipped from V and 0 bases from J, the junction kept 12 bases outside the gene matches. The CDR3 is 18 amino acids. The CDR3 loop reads CASSLDMVRRGSSYEQYF. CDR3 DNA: TGTGCCAGCAGCTTGGATATGGTCCGGCGGGGGAGCTCCTACGAGCAGTACTTC.